A selection of T cell receptor beta chains follows, all from one sample in a study of vaccination and CD4 T cells after COVID-19. Using its own MiXCR run on the PCR reads, TCRdb lists one record per CDR3 protein. Found here are about 15,000 distinct CDR3 sequences, less than 75% of them singletons; the top ten hold about 1.1%. The starting material was CD4+ T cells from blood, obtained after SARS-CoV-2 vaccination. Receptors originate from a human donor who had recovered from COVID-19. The CDR3 runs from the conserved cysteine through the conserved F or W.

len	v_gene	CDR3aa
14	TRBV12-3/TRBV12-4	CASSLKGRNSEAFF
12	TRBV7-2	CASSRRGETQYF
14	TRBV15	CATSRGGEGGTQYF
12	TRBV20-1	CSVALVKNIQYF
14	TRBV5-6	CASSPGTVQETQYF
13	TRBV20-1	CSARDHLTDYWRF
14	TRBV4-1	CASSHAVVNSPLHF
14	TRBV19	CASSQPSAADTQYF
16	TRBV18	CASSPQEAFSTDTQYF
14	TRBV28	CASSSPRVQETQYF
13	TRBV25-1	CASSGAGDQPQHF
14	TRBV20-1	CSARGGRGAYEQYF
13	TRBV6-1	CASSQRSGNEQFF
15	TRBV20-1	CSTRETAVMNTEAFF
14	TRBV20-1	CSARRGVTGNTIYF
14	TRBV28	CASSSYRKYTEAFF
14	TRBV6-5	CASSYTLDSYEQYF
20	TRBV29-1	CSGGYSWGTSGRLGYNEQFF
15	TRBV2	CASSELGLGYNEQFF
15	TRBV12-3/TRBV12-4	CASSPGSAGGHEQYF
12	TRBV20-1	CSAHFLSIEQFF
14	TRBV30	CAWSATRRLDEQYF
14	TRBV20-1	CSATGTITQETQYF
12	TRBV20-1	CSAMDATDTQYF
13	TRBV28	CASSLSGRTEAFF
15	TRBV28	CASSFGDRGVGELFF
13	TRBV7-2	CANSLSRLGTQYF
17	TRBV27	CATQPGQGISGANVLTF
16	TRBV9	CASSAPGQGAITEAFF
15	TRBV6-1	CASSHSRAITGELFF
15	TRBV6-1	CASSARGRGLAEAFF
16	TRBV20-1	CSAFPLAASSYNEQFF
15	TRBV2	CASSLQGPSYNEQFF
14	TRBV20-1	CSAEGLLNTGELFF
13	TRBV20-1	CSAIGQREYGYTF
12	TRBV12-3/TRBV12-4	CASSRQGYEQYF
13	TRBV7-3	CASSLLKDTEAFF
14	TRBV7-9	CASSLGTGQEKLFF
15	TRBV2	CASSVYGLNTGELFF
13	TRBV6-1	CASKGSMNTEAFF
15	TRBV7-8	CASSTGLAGRDTQYF
13	TRBV20-1	CSAPSGRTYEQYF
18	TRBV18	CASSRLGQTNSYNSPLHF
15	TRBV19	CASSISGDPSRTQYF
16	TRBV5-4	CASTLGLGRSTGELFF
14	TRBV7-9	CASSLGQHNQPQHF
16	TRBV7-9	CASSDPGEGGAYEQYF
12	TRBV7-2	CASSLGRDIQYF
15	TRBV6-1	CASSVTSGTTYEQYF
13	TRBV12-3/TRBV12-4	CASRREVNNEQFF
13	TRBV20-1	CSATSSGVYEQYF